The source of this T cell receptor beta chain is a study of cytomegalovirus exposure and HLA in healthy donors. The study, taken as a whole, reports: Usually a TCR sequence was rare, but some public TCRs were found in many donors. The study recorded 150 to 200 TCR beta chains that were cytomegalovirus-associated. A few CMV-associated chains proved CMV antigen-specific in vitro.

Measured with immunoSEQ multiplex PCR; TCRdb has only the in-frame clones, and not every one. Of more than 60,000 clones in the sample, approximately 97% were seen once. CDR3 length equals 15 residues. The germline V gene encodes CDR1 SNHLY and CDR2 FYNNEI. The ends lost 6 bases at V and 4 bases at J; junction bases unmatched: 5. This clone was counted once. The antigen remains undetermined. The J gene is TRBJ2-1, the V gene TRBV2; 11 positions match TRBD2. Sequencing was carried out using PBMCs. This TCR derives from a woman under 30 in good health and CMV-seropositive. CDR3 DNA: TGTGCCAGCAGACTAGCGGGAGACGGTTACAATGAGCAGTTCTTC. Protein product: CASRLAGDGYNEQFF.